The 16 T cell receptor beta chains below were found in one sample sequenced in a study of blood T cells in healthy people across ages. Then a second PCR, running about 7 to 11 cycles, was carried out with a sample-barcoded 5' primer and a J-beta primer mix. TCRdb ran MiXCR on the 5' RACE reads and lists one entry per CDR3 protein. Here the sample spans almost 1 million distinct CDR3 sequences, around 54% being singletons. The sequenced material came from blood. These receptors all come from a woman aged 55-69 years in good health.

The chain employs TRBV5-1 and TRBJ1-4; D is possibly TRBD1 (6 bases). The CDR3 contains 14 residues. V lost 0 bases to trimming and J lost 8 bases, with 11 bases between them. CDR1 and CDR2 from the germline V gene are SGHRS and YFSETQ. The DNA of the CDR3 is TGCGCCAGCAGCTTGGGCGGGACATACGAAAAACTGTTTTTT. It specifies CASSLGGTYEKLFF.

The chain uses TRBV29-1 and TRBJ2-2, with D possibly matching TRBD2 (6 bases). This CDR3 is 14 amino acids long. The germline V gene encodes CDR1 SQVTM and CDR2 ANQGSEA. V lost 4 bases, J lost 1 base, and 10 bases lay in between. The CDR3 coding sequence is TGCAGCGTTGCAAGTAGCGGGAACACCGGGGAGCTGTTTTTT. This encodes CSVASSGNTGELFF.

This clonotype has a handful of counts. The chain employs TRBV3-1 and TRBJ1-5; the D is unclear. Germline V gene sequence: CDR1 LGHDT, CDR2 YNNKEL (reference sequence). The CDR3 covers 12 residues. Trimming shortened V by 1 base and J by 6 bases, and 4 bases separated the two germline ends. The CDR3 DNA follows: TGTGCCAGCAGCCAAGCGGGTCAGCCCCAGCATTTT. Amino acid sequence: CASSQAGQPQHF. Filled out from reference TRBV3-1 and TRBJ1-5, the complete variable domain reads DTAVSQTPKYLVTQMGNDKSIKCEQNLGHDTMYWYKQDSKKFLKIMFSYNNKELIINETVPNRFSPKSPDKAHLNLHINSLELGDSAVYFCASSQAGQPQHFGDGTRLSIL.

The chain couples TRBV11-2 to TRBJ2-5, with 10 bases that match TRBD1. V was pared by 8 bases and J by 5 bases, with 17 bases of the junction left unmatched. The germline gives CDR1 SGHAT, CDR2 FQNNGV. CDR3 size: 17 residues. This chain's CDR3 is CASGIQYDGGQGETQYF. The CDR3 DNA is TGTGCCAGCGGAATCCAATATGACGGGGGACAGGGGGAGACCCAGTACTTC. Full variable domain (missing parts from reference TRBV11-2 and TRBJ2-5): EAGVAQSPRYKIIEKRQSVAFWCNPISGHATLYWYQQILGQGPKLLIQFQNNGVVDDSQLPKDRFSAERLKGVDSTLKIQPAKLEDSAVYLCASGIQYDGGQGETQYFGPGTRLLVL.

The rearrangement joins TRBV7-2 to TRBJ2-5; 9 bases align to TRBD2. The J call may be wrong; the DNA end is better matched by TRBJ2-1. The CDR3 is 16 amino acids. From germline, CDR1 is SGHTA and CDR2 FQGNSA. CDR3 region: CASSLGVAGAQETQFF. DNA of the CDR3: TGTGCCAGCAGCCTCGGGGTAGCGGGGGCACAAGAGACCCAGTTCTTC.

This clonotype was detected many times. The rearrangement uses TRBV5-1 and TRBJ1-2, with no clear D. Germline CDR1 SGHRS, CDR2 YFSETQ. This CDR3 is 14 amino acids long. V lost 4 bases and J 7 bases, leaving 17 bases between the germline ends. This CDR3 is CASSPDERLGGYTF. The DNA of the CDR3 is TGCGCCAGCAGCCCGGACGAGCGGCTGGGTGGCTACACCTTC. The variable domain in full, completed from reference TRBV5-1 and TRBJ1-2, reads KAGVTQTPRYLIKTRGQQVTLSCSPISGHRSVSWYQQTPGQGLQFLFEYFSETQRNKGNFPGRFSGRQFSNSRSEMNVSTLELGDSALYLCASSPDERLGGYTFGSGTRLTVV.

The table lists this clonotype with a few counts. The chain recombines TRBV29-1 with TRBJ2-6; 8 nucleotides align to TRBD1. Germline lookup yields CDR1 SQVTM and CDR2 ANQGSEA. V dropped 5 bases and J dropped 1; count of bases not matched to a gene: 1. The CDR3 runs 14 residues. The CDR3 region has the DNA TGCAGCGTTCGGACAGGGTCTGGGGCCAACGTCCTGACTTTC. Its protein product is CSVRTGSGANVLTF.

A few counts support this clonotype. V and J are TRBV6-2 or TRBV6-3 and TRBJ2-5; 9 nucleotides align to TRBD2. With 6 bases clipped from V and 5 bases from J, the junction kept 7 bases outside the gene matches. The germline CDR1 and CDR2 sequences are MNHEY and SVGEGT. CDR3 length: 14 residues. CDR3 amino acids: CASRISGSGETQYF. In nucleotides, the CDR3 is TGTGCCAGCAGAATTAGCGGGAGTGGGGAGACCCAGTACTTC.

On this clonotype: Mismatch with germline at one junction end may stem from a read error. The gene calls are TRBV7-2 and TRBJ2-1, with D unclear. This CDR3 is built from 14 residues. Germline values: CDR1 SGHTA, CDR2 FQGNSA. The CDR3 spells CASSLRFSYDEQFF. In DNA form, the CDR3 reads TGTGCCAGCAGTTTAAGGTTCTCCTACGATGAGCAGTTCTTC. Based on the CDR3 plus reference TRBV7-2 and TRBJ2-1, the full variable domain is GAGVSQSPSNKVTEKGKDVELRCDPISGHTALYWYRQSLGQGLEFLIYFQGNSAPDKSGLPSDRFSAERTGGSVSTLTIQRTQQEDSAVYLCASSLRFSYDEQFFGPGTRLTVL.

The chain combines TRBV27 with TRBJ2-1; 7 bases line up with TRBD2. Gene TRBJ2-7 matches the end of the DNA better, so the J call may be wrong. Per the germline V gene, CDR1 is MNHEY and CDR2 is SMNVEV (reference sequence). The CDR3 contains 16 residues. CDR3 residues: CASSPSSGVLFYEQYF. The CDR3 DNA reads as TGTGCCAGCAGTCCCTCGAGCGGGGTCCTCTTCTACGAGCAGTACTTC.

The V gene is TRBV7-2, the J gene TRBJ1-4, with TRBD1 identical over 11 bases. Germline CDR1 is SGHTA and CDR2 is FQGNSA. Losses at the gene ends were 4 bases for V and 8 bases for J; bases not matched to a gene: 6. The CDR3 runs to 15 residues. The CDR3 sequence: CASSSHGTGGEKLFF. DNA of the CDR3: TGTGCCAGCAGCTCCCACGGGACAGGGGGGGAAAAACTGTTTTTT.

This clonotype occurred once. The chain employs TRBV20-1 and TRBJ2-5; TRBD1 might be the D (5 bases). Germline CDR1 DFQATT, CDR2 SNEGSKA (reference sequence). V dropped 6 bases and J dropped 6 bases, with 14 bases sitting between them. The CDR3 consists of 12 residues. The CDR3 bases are TGCAGTGCCCCCGACCCAGGGCAGACCCAGTACTTC. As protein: CSAPDPGQTQYF.

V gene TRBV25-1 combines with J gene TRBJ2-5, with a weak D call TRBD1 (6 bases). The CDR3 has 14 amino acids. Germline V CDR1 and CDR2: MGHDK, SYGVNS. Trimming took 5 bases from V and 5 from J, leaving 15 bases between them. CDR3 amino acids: CASSTWGQVETQYF. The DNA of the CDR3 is TGTGCCAGCAGTACTTGGGGGCAGGTGGAGACCCAGTACTTC.

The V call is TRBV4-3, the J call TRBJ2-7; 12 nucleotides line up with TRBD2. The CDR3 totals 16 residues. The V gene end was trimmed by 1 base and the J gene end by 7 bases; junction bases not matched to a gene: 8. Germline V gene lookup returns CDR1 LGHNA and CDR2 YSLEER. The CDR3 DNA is TGCGCCAGCAGCCAAGCTGCGACTAGCGGGAGTCGGGAGCAGTACTTC. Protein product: CASSQAATSGSREQYF.

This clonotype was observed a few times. This CDR3 is CASSLPEGGLYGYTF. DNA of the CDR3: TGTGCCAGCAGCTTACCCGAGGGCGGCCTCTATGGCTACACCTTC. The chain joins TRBV7-9 to TRBJ1-2; D gene ambiguous. V gave up 2 bases and J gave up 4 bases, with 14 bases separating them. The CDR3 extends over 15 amino acids. From germline, CDR1 is SEHNR and CDR2 FQNEAQ (reference sequence).

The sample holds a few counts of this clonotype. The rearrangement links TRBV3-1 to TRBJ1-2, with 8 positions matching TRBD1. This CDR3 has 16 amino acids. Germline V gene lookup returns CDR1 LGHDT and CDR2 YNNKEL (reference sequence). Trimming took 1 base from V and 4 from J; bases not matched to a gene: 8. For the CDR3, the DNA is TGTGCCAGCAGCCAAGCCCCCGGGACAGGCTCCTATGGCTACACCTTC. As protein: CASSQAPGTGSYGYTF.